Shown below are 29 T cell receptor beta chains from a single sample sequenced in a study of shared clonotypes between healthy human individuals. The table came from immunoSEQ multiplex PCR; TCRdb's copy has only in-frame clones and leaves some out. Of about 960,000 clones in the sample, roughly 72% were seen once. The specimen sequenced was memory CD4+ T cells sorted from blood. Subset meaning: CD45RA-negative fraction. These receptors were obtained from a man aged 18 to 29 in good health.

The chain employs TRBV27 and TRBJ2-7; D is perhaps TRBD2 (6 bases). Trimming took off 2 bases at V and 3 bases at J, with 14 bases between the two ends. Germline lookup yields CDR1 MNHEY and CDR2 SMNVEV (reference sequence). The CDR3 runs to 15 residues. The CDR3 coding sequence is TGTGCCAGCAGTTTAGGGAGGACCCCACTCTACGAGCAGTACTTC. Amino acids: CASSLGRTPLYEQYF.

This clone appeared once. One end of the junction fails to match germline, which may point to a read error. The V call is TRBV7-7, the J call TRBJ2-3; a possible D gene is TRBD1 (5 bases). Germline V lookup: CDR1 SSHAT, CDR2 FNYEAQ (reference sequence). The CDR3 has 17 amino acids. The CDR3 region is CASSLPRRPGSTDTQYF. As DNA, the CDR3 is TGTGCTAGCAGCTTACCCCGTCGCCCAGGGAGCACAGATACGCAGTATTTT. Filled out from reference TRBV7-7 and TRBJ2-3, the complete variable domain reads GAGVSQSPRYKVTKRGQDVTLRCDPISSHATLYWYQQALGQGPEFLTYFNYEAQPDKSGLPSDRFSAERPEGSISTLTIQRTEQRDSAMYRCASSLPRRPGSTDTQYFGPGTRLTVL.

Of note for this clone: A single base separates this from a much larger clone, so it may be a read error. The chain employs TRBV9 and TRBJ2-2; D uncertain. The V end lost 4 bases, the J end lost 2 bases, and 0 bases lay between the germline ends. The CDR3 totals 11 residues. The germline V gene has CDR1 SGDLS and CDR2 YYNGEE. CDR3 sequence: CASSNTGELFF. The CDR3 nucleotides are TGTGCCAGCAGCAACACCGGGGAGCTGTTTTTT.

A single count supports this clone. This chain links TRBV7-9 with TRBJ1-5; possible D gene TRBD1, 6 bases. Trimming left V 5 bases short and J 7 bases short, with 15 bases between. Germline CDR1 reads SEHNR; CDR2 reads FQNEAQ (reference sequence). This CDR3 is 14 amino acids long. The CDR3 is CASSATGGGQPQHF. The CDR3 DNA reads as TGTGCCAGCAGCGCTACCGGGGGGGGCCAGCCCCAGCATTTT.

This clone occurred once. The genes are TRBV5-1 and TRBJ2-6, with D maybe TRBD1 (6 bases). Trimming took 4 bases from V and 2 from J, leaving 10 bases between them. The CDR3 has 15 residues. Looked up from germline, CDR1 is SGHRS and CDR2 is YFSETQ. The CDR3 spells CASSTQGAGANVLTF. CDR3 in DNA: TGCGCCAGCAGCACACAGGGCGCTGGGGCCAACGTCCTGACTTTC.

V gene TRBV7-9 combines with J gene TRBJ2-3, with D perhaps matching TRBD2 (5 bases). Germline V gene data show CDR1 as SEHNR and CDR2 as FQNEAQ (reference sequence). CDR3 size: 17 residues. Trimming stripped 5 bases from V and 0 bases from J, with 18 bases between. The CDR3 loop is CASSPDLAAASTDTQYF. The CDR3, as DNA: TGTGCCAGCAGCCCTGATCTAGCCGCAGCTAGCACAGATACGCAGTATTTT.

On this clone itself: Other DNA sequences within the sample encode an identical CDR3. V and J are TRBV2 and TRBJ1-3; D gene uncertain. Germline V CDR1 and CDR2: SNHLY, FYNNEI. CDR3 length: 14 residues. The germline V and J ends were trimmed by 8 bases and 0 bases, with 11 bases remaining between them. The DNA of the CDR3 is TGTGCCAGCCGTTCAGAGAGCTCTGGAAACACCATATATTTT. Translation gives CASRSESSGNTIYF.

The genes are TRBV4-3 and TRBJ1-4; D gene uncertain. Germline V gene sequence: CDR1 LGHNA, CDR2 YSLEER. The CDR3 is 16 residues long. V was cut by 0 bases and J by 3 bases, with 11 bases left in between. This chain's CDR3 is CASSQEFGQPNEKLFF. The CDR3 nucleotides are TGCGCCAGCAGCCAAGAATTCGGGCAGCCTAATGAAAAACTGTTTTTT.

The chain employs TRBV30 and TRBJ1-4; TRBD1 matches 7 bases. Germline V gives CDR1 GTSNPN, CDR2 SVGIG (reference sequence). The CDR3 covers 14 residues. Trimming at V came to 3 bases and at J to 4 bases, leaving 5 bases not matched to a gene. The CDR3 is CAWRAGQFNEKLFF. CDR3 bases: TGTGCCTGGAGAGCGGGACAGTTTAATGAAAAACTGTTTTTT.

The chain carries TRBV28 and TRBJ2-7; D uncertain. This CDR3 contains 12 residues. Trimming removed 2 bases at V and 12 bases at J, with 14 bases between. Germline-derived CDR1 and CDR2 are MDHEN and SYDVKM. CDR3: CASSLPLLPLYF. The DNA of the CDR3 is TGTGCCAGCAGTTTACCCCTTCTCCCCCTGTACTTC.

J is TRBJ2-1 and V is TRBV7-2, with 9 bases aligning to TRBD2. Germline V lookup: CDR1 SGHTA, CDR2 FQGNSA. The CDR3 is 14 residues long. V trimming: 2 bases; J trimming: 7 bases; junction bases outside the gene matches: 3. The CDR3 nucleotides read TGTGCCAGCAGCTTAAGCGGGGGGAGGAATGAGCAGTTCTTC. Its protein is CASSLSGGRNEQFF.

V and J are TRBV10-3 and TRBJ1-4; TRBD1 is a possible D gene (5 bases). There are 13 residues in the CDR3. Germline assignment: CDR1 ENHRY and CDR2 SYGVKD. Trimming pared 7 bases from V and 4 bases from J, leaving 10 bases between. In DNA form, the CDR3 reads TGTGCCATCAAGCCAGGGATTAATGAAAAACTGTTTTTT. It is translated as CAIKPGINEKLFF.

The chain combines TRBV19 with TRBJ1-2; D ambiguous. Germline CDR1 reads LNHDA; CDR2 reads SQIVND (reference sequence). The CDR3 spans 15 residues. The V end was cut by 3 bases, the J end by 7 bases, with 18 bases between. CDR3 sequence: CASSIDTWRSGGYTF. The CDR3 nucleotides are TGTGCCAGTAGTATCGACACCTGGAGGTCGGGTGGCTACACCTTC.

This sequence joins TRBV29-1 and TRBJ2-2, with TRBD1 matching 7 bases. Germline CDR1 and CDR2: SQVTM and ANQGSEA. This CDR3 is built from 14 residues. V trimming: 7 bases; J trimming: 3 bases; junction bases outside the gene matches: 8. CDR3 nucleotides: TGCAGCGGGAAGACAGGGAGCGACACCGGGGAGCTGTTTTTT. This codes for CSGKTGSDTGELFF.

This clone was observed a few times. This chain links TRBV2 with TRBJ1-5, with no clear D. This CDR3 contains 14 residues. Germline CDR1 and CDR2: SNHLY and FYNNEI. Trimming removed 6 bases from V and 7 bases from J, with 16 bases in between. The CDR3 region is CASSSEEGSQPQHF. CDR3 DNA: TGTGCCAGCAGCAGTGAGGAGGGCAGCCAGCCCCAGCATTTT. The variable domain in full, with the rest retrieved from reference TRBV2 and TRBJ1-5, is EPEVTQTPSHQVTQMGQEVILRCVPISNHLYFYWYRQILGQKVEFLVSFYNNEISEKSEIFDDQFSVERPDGSNFTLKIRSTKLEDSAMYFCASSSEEGSQPQHFGDGTRLSIL.

This clone showed up many times. Other DNA sequences in the sample encode the same CDR3. CDR3 in amino acids: CASTDRVDQPQHF. The CDR3, as DNA: TGTGCCAGCACTGACAGGGTCGATCAGCCCCAGCATTTT. The rearrangement joins TRBV7-9 to TRBJ1-5; 7 positions agree with TRBD1. The CDR3 covers 13 residues. Per germline, CDR1 SEHNR and CDR2 FQNEAQ (reference sequence). V gave up 7 bases and J gave up 5 bases; unmatched junction bases: 5.

J is TRBJ2-5 and V is TRBV30, with TRBD1 matching 7 bases. The CDR3 consists of 13 residues. Germline V lookup: CDR1 GTSNPN, CDR2 SVGIG (reference sequence). The trim removed 2 bases at V and 5 bases at J, leaving 5 bases unmatched. The CDR3 reads CAWSRGRWETQYF. CDR3 DNA: TGTGCCTGGAGTAGGGGGCGGTGGGAGACCCAGTACTTC.

The CDR3 sequence: CSVEVQGSAGDTNTEAFF. CDR3 bases: TGCAGCGTTGAAGTCCAGGGTTCCGCCGGAGATACGAACACTGAAGCTTTCTTT. The chain combines TRBV29-1 with TRBJ1-1; perhaps TRBD1 as D (5 bases). The CDR3 covers 18 residues. V lost 1 base, J lost 1 base, and 22 bases lay in between. From germline, CDR1 is SQVTM and CDR2 ANQGSEA.

With regard to this clone: A far larger clone is off by one base, so a read error is likely. The sample contains more than one DNA sequence encoding this CDR3. The chain employs TRBV11-2 and TRBJ1-6; D is unresolved. The germline V gene encodes CDR1 SGHAT and CDR2 FQNNGV. The CDR3 spans 13 residues. In DNA form, the CDR3 reads TGTGCCAGCAGCCCCCAGTCGCGTTCACCCCTTCACTTT. Translating gives CASSPQSRSPLHF. Variable domain in full (rest from reference TRBV11-2 and TRBJ1-6): EAGVAQSPRYKIIEKRQSVAFWCNPISGHATLYWYQQILGQGPKLLIQFQNNGVVDDSQLPKDRFSAERLKGVDSTLKIQPAKLEDSAVYLCASSPQSRSPLHFGNGTRLTVT.

A word on this clone: The junction does not match germline at one end; this may be a read error. The V and J genes are TRBV7-7 and TRBJ2-5, with TRBD2 identical over 8 bases. The V gene's germline CDR1 is SSHAT and CDR2 FNYEAQ (reference sequence). The CDR3 loop spans 14 amino acids. DNA for the CDR3: TGTGCTAGCAGCTCCATCGGGGGGGCGGAGACCCAGTACTTC. It codes for CASSSIGGAETQYF.

The table lists this clone with a count of one. The rearrangement uses TRBV4-3 and TRBJ2-4; perhaps D is TRBD1 or TRBD2 (5 bases each). The germline V gene encodes CDR1 LGHNA and CDR2 YSLEER. Trimming stripped 0 bases from V and 6 bases from J, with 12 bases between. This CDR3 has 15 amino acids. The CDR3 reads CASSQDSGTGNIQYF. The CDR3 DNA sequence: TGCGCCAGCAGCCAAGATTCAGGGACGGGAAACATTCAGTACTTC.

The CDR3, as DNA: TGTGCCAGCAGCTTTAGGGGAGCTAGAAACGAGCAGTACTTC. This codes for CASSFRGARNEQYF. The chain is built from TRBV5-6 and TRBJ2-7, with D perhaps TRBD1 or TRBD2 (5 bases each). This CDR3 is 14 amino acids long. The V gene's germline CDR1 is SGHDT and CDR2 YYEEEE. Trimming took 2 bases from V and 5 from J, leaving 14 bases between them. The full variable domain, with the rest looked up from reference TRBV5-6 and TRBJ2-7, is DAGVTQSPTHLIKTRGQQVTLRCSPKSGHDTVSWYQQALGQGPQFIFQYYEEEERQRGNFPDRFSGHQFPNYSSELNVNALLLGDSALYLCASSFRGARNEQYFGPGTRLTVT.

The chain has TRBV2 and TRBJ2-5; D perhaps matches TRBD1 (5 bases). There are 12 residues in the CDR3. The germline V and J ends were trimmed by 8 bases and 9 bases, with 16 bases remaining between them. The germline V gene has CDR1 SNHLY and CDR2 FYNNEI. CDR3 sequence reads: CASRTPAWAQYF. The CDR3 nucleotides read TGTGCCAGCCGGACACCCGCCTGGGCCCAGTACTTC.

The chain couples TRBV6-1 to TRBJ1-2; D not resolved. Germline CDR1 reads MNHNS; CDR2 reads SASEGT. Trimming shortened V by 5 bases and J by 6 bases, and 13 bases separated the two germline ends. This CDR3 comprises 13 residues. The CDR3 reads CASSYRLTDGYTF. The CDR3 DNA reads TGTGCCAGCAGTTATCGGTTGACGGATGGCTACACCTTC.

This rearrangement joins TRBV5-1 to TRBJ1-2; no definite D call. CDR1 and CDR2 from the germline V gene are SGHRS and YFSETQ. V was clipped by 4 bases and J by 4 bases, with 11 bases between them. This CDR3 is 13 amino acids long. CDR3 nucleotides: TGCGCCAGCAGCCCGGAGGGATCCTATGGCTACACCTTC. Encoded protein: CASSPEGSYGYTF.

The chain has TRBV10-3 and TRBJ1-5; D not resolved. This CDR3 has 13 amino acids. Deletions cut 8 bases from V and 5 bases from J, with 13 bases between. Per germline, CDR1 ENHRY and CDR2 SYGVKD. CDR3: CAISNSQDQPQHF. CDR3 nucleotides: TGTGCCATCTCCAATAGCCAAGATCAGCCCCAGCATTTT.

The chain uses TRBV5-1 and TRBJ2-7; 8 bases match TRBD2. Per germline, CDR1 SGHRS and CDR2 YFSETQ. The CDR3 totals 13 residues. After removal of 4 bases from V and 1 base from J, the junction contained 1 base not matched to a gene. CDR3 sequence: CASSREGSYEQYF. DNA for the CDR3: TGCGCCAGCAGCCGGGAGGGATCCTACGAGCAGTACTTC.

The rearrangement links TRBV11-3 to TRBJ2-1, with TRBD2 identical over 14 bases. Looked up from germline, CDR1 is SGHNT and CDR2 is YENEEA. The CDR3 is made up of 17 amino acids. The V and J ends lost 4 bases and 4 bases, in that order; junction bases with no gene match: 6. The CDR3 region has the DNA TGTGCCAGCAGCTCGGGACTAGCGGGAGTCGGATACAATGAGCAGTTCTTC. Amino acid sequence: CASSSGLAGVGYNEQFF.

The gene calls are TRBV25-1 and TRBJ2-7; 14 positions agree with TRBD2. The CDR3 loop spans 15 amino acids. Germline V gives CDR1 MGHDK, CDR2 SYGVNS. Germline trimming cut 2 bases from V and 5 bases from J; bases unmatched to any gene: 2. The CDR3 protein is CASSEGTSGSNEQYF. The CDR3 DNA follows: TGTGCCAGCAGTGAAGGGACTAGCGGGAGTAACGAGCAGTACTTC.